The 14 T cell receptor beta chains below were found in one sample sequenced in a study of cytomegalovirus exposure and HLA in healthy donors. The PCR had 60 Vbeta and 13 Jbeta primers. Assay: immunoSEQ multiplex PCR; the TCRdb copy retains only in-frame clones and omits some. The sample has 70,000 to 95,000 clones, 62% seen once. The material sequenced was PBMCs. The origin of the receptors is a woman aged 30 to 39 in good health and CMV-seropositive.

The chain links TRBV6-5 to TRBJ1-4, with a tentative D call TRBD1 (5 bases). The V gene lost 2 bases and the J gene lost 8 bases, with 12 bases spanning the gap. The CDR3 is 14 residues long. CDR1 MNHEY and CDR2 SVGAGI come from the germline V gene. The CDR3 here is CASSYGGGREKLFF. DNA for the CDR3: TGTGCCAGCAGTTACGGCGGGGGGAGGGAAAAACTGTTTTTT.

The V call is TRBV14, the J call TRBJ2-3, with TRBD2 as a possible D gene (5 bases). This CDR3 comprises 17 residues. Germline CDR1 reads SGHDN; CDR2 reads FVKESK. V lost 1 base to trimming and J lost 5 bases, with 19 bases between them. CDR3 sequence reads: CASSQARGLKGGDTQYF. In DNA, the CDR3 is TGTGCCAGCAGCCAAGCACGCGGCCTCAAAGGAGGAGATACGCAGTATTTT.

The chain has TRBV6-1 and TRBJ2-7, with 10 bases fitting TRBD2. The CDR3 runs 15 residues. In germline, CDR1 is MNHNS, CDR2 SASEGT. V shed 0 bases, J shed 4 bases, and the junction held 3 bases outside the gene matches. CDR3 region: CASSEAMTSGYEQYF. CDR3 coding DNA: TGTGCCAGCAGTGAAGCGATGACTAGCGGGTACGAGCAGTACTTC.

The genes are TRBV27 and TRBJ2-3; D is ambiguous. CDR1 MNHEY and CDR2 SMNVEV come from the germline V gene (reference sequence). Between the trimmed V and J ends, which lost 7 bases and 7 bases, there was a span of 21 bases. This CDR3 has 15 amino acids. Written as DNA, the CDR3 is TGTGCCAGCACCGCCCGACATGGGTTACCGAATACGCAGTATTTT. It encodes CASTARHGLPNTQYF.

The V gene is TRBV6-1, the J gene TRBJ1-2; possibly TRBD1 for D (5 bases). This CDR3 comprises 12 residues. Germline V CDR1 and CDR2: MNHNS, SASEGT. Between the trimmed V and J ends, which lost 6 bases and 4 bases, there was a span of 9 bases. The CDR3: CASRGTTYGYTF. DNA for the CDR3: TGTGCCAGCAGGGGGACTACCTATGGCTACACCTTC.

This clone was detected only a few times. V is TRBV19 and J is TRBJ2-5; D gene ambiguous. The better agreement between TRBJ2-7 and the DNA end casts doubt on the J call. In germline, CDR1 is LNHDA, CDR2 SQIVND (reference sequence). CDR3 length: 14 amino acids. The CDR3 bases are TGTGCCAGTAGTATTGAAGTCACCTCCTACGAGCAGTACTTC. This translates into CASSIEVTSYEQYF.

The V gene is TRBV7-3, the J gene TRBJ2-3; D is perhaps TRBD2 (6 bases). V was shortened by 5 bases and J by 4 bases, with 10 bases between the two germline ends. From germline, CDR1 is SGHTA and CDR2 FQGTGA. The CDR3 covers 13 residues. The CDR3 coding sequence is TGTGCCAGCAGCCCGTCTAGCGCAGATACGCAGTATTTT. It codes for CASSPSSADTQYF.

This clone was observed a single time. The chain employs TRBV7-2 and TRBJ2-2, with D maybe TRBD1 (5 bases). Germline values: CDR1 SGHTA, CDR2 FQGNSA. The V end was cut by 5 bases, the J end by 6 bases, with 10 bases between. The length of the CDR3 is 13 residues. CDR3 amino acids: CASSVLRAGELFF. The CDR3 region has the DNA TGTGCCAGCAGCGTACTCAGGGCCGGGGAGCTGTTTTTT.

This clone has only a few counts. V gene TRBV7-8 combines with J gene TRBJ1-6, with D possibly being TRBD1 (5 bases). CDR3 length: 17 residues. V was trimmed by 8 bases and J by 1 base, leaving 18 bases between them. The germline gives CDR1 SGHVS, CDR2 FQNEAQ. DNA of the CDR3: TGTGCCAGCCACGAGGTGTGGGGCGGATCCTATAATTCACCCCTCCACTTT. This sequence encodes CASHEVWGGSYNSPLHF.

The chain has TRBV19 and TRBJ1-5; 8 positions agree with TRBD1. Germline loops: CDR1 LNHDA, CDR2 SQIVND (reference sequence). Trimming removed 1 base from V and 6 bases from J; junction bases left unmatched: 11. The CDR3 spans 17 residues. For the CDR3, the DNA is TGTGCCAGTAGTATAGGATTAGGGAGGACAGGGCCTCAGCCCCAGCATTTT. Translation: CASSIGLGRTGPQPQHF.

This clone was detected once. V gene TRBV10-2 combines with J gene TRBJ2-3, with 10 nucleotides matching TRBD1. This CDR3 is built from 15 residues. In germline, CDR1 is WSHSY, CDR2 SAAADI. Trimming removed 6 bases from V and 5 bases from J; junction bases left unmatched: 8. CDR3 sequence (DNA): TGCGCCAGCAGGACCGACAGGGGGCGAGGAGATACGCAGTATTTT. It encodes CASRTDRGRGDTQYF.

This clone was observed a few times. This chain joins TRBV7-6 and TRBJ2-7; 7 bases are shared with TRBD2. Germline V gives CDR1 SGHVS, CDR2 FNYEAQ. The trim removed 1 base at V and 0 bases at J, leaving 3 bases unmatched. There are 15 residues in the CDR3. CDR3 DNA: TGTGCCAGCAGCTTAGGGGGGGGGAGCTCCTACGAGCAGTACTTC. As protein: CASSLGGGSSYEQYF.

This chain uses TRBV7-8 with TRBJ2-3, with 7 positions matching TRBD2. Germline V lookup: CDR1 SGHVS, CDR2 FQNEAQ. This CDR3 is 15 amino acids long. V gave up 1 base and J gave up 5 bases; unmatched junction bases: 6. Here the CDR3 DNA reads TGTGCCAGCAGCTTAGGCTTAGCGGGTAGAGATACGCAGTATTTT. It yields the protein CASSLGLAGRDTQYF.

The V gene is TRBV23-1, the J gene TRBJ1-5; D might be TRBD1 (5 bases). TRBV23-1 is placed among ORFs of uncertain function. Trimming shortened V by 2 bases and J by 2 bases, and 10 bases separated the two germline ends. The CDR3 sequence is 15 residues long. DNA of the CDR3: TGCGCCAGCAGTCAACGGGTACAGGGCAATCAGCCCCAGCATTTT. It yields the protein CASSQRVQGNQPQHF.